This T cell receptor beta chain was observed in a study of blood T cell repertoires in COVID-19. Study as a whole: There were acute and convalescent COVID-19 samples, and they came from the United States, Italy and Spain. PBMCs, B-cell-depleted T cells, or T cells provided the cDNA or gDNA that made up the material.

Data came from immunoSEQ multiplex PCR; TCRdb stores just in-frame clones and leaves some out. The table records 120,000 to 150,000 clones, about 83% of them present only once. J was trimmed by 0 bases and V by 9 bases; bases with no gene match: 12. Germline CDR1 is LNHDA and CDR2 is SQIVND (reference sequence). The CDR3 runs 17 residues. The sequence was collected from a man aged 45-65 years with acute or convalescent COVID-19. J is TRBJ1-5 and V is TRBV19; TRBD1 matches at 9 bases. Sequenced material: peripheral blood. The CDR3 loop is CASLGQGGPVSNQPQHF. In DNA, the CDR3 is TGTGCCAGCCTGGGACAGGGAGGCCCCGTTAGCAATCAGCCCCAGCATTTT.